This T cell receptor beta chain was recorded in a study of beta chain features in type 1 diabetes. Study-wide points: All four CD4+ subsets from Type 1 diabetes patients carried moderately but significantly shorter TCRB CDR3s.

The isolated RNA, all of it, was reverse transcribed, so expressed TCRB transcripts were what got sequenced. Here immunoSEQ multiplex PCR was the method, and the copy in TCRdb shows in-frame clones only, minus some. The sample holds about 740,000 clones, 10% to 15% seen once. Worth noting for this clone: Its antigen is unidentified.

With 2 bases removed from V and 6 bases from J, the gap between germline ends came to 10 bases. This CDR3 is built from 14 residues. Germline CDR1 is SNHLY and CDR2 is FYNNEI. CD4+ cells of the naive, central memory, regulatory and stem cell-like memory types were sorted via CD45RO/CCR7/CD25/CD127/CD95/CD27. The genes are TRBV2 and TRBJ2-2; D unresolved. Sequencing was carried out using naive CD4+ T cells from blood. The TCR comes from a man aged 18 to 35 with type 1 diabetes. The CDR3 loop reads CASSESQPAGELFF. In nucleotides, the CDR3 is TGTGCCAGCAGTGAAAGTCAACCCGCCGGGGAGCTGTTTTTT.